Presented here are 30 T cell receptor beta chains from one specimen sequenced in a study of T cells in Graves' hyperthyroidism and ophthalmopathy. TCR beta CDR3 region amplification was performed from RNA transcripts. During a first-round RT-PCR of the TCR CDR3, the HTBI primer set was used. TCRdb re-derived calls from the multiplex PCR reads in MiXCR, one entry per CDR3 protein. The data contain around 300,000 distinct CDR3 sequences, roughly an eighth of them singletons. What was sequenced was blood. The receptors come from a woman between 40 and 50 years old with Graves' hyperthyroidism.

The chain joins TRBV14 to TRBJ2-5, with a possible D match to TRBD2 (6 bases). V was clipped by 5 bases and J by 4 bases, with 11 bases between them. Germline V CDR1 and CDR2: SGHDN, FVKESK. The CDR3 runs 13 residues. CDR3 sequence reads: CASSAGTIETQYF. The DNA for the CDR3 is TGTGCCAGCAGCGCGGGAACCATAGAGACCCAGTACTTC.

V gene TRBV11-2 combines with J gene TRBJ1-2, with 10 bases aligning to TRBD1. In germline, CDR1 is SGHAT, CDR2 FQNNGV. The V gene end was trimmed by 1 base and the J gene end by 7 bases; junction bases not matched to a gene: 6. CDR3 length: 15 amino acids. CDR3 in amino acids: CASSLGTGGRAGYTF. In DNA, the CDR3 is TGTGCCAGCAGCTTAGGGACAGGGGGTCGGGCTGGCTACACCTTC.

This clonotype was recorded many times. The chain combines TRBV24-1 with TRBJ1-2, with 7 bases lining up with TRBD1. CDR1 and CDR2 from the germline V gene are KGHDR and SFDVKD. The CDR3 is 15 amino acids. V lost 1 base and J lost 4; bases outside the gene matches: 5. CDR3 DNA sequence: TGTGCCACCAGTGATTTCCCAGGGGGAGGCTATGGCTACACCTTC. Translation gives CATSDFPGGGYGYTF.

This clonotype was seen repeatedly, ten times or more. This chain links TRBV3-1 with TRBJ2-1, with TRBD2 as a possible D gene (6 bases). V was clipped by 4 bases and J by 3 bases, with 10 bases between them. Germline CDR1 reads LGHDT; CDR2 reads YNNKEL (reference sequence). The CDR3 runs to 14 residues. CDR3 loop: CASSLMRDYNEQFF. CDR3 nucleotides: TGTGCCAGCAGCCTCATGCGGGACTACAATGAGCAGTTCTTC.

The sample holds many counts of this clonotype. J is TRBJ1-6 and V is TRBV12-3 or TRBV12-4, with 11 bases lining up with TRBD1. The CDR3 is 15 residues long. After removal of 6 bases from V and 9 bases from J, the junction contained 7 bases not matched to a gene. CDR3 DNA sequence: TGTGCCAGCAGCCCGGGACAGGGGGGAAGTTCACCCCTCCACTTT. Translation gives CASSPGQGGSSPLHF.

The V gene is TRBV4-1, the J gene TRBJ2-3, with D tentatively TRBD1 (6 bases). Trimming shortened V by 3 bases and J by 0 bases, and 13 bases separated the two germline ends. In germline, CDR1 is MGHRA, CDR2 YSYEKL. The CDR3 is made up of 16 amino acids. CDR3 sequence: CASSHTGISSTDTQYF. CDR3 nucleotides: TGCGCCAGCAGCCATACAGGGATTTCTAGCACAGATACGCAGTATTTT.

There are many counts of this clonotype. The chain couples TRBV2 to TRBJ1-2; tentatively, D is TRBD1 (5 bases). In germline, CDR1 is SNHLY, CDR2 FYNNEI. The CDR3 totals 14 residues. Trimming cost V 6 bases and J 1 base, with 12 bases left between them. In nucleotides, the CDR3 is TGTGCCAGCAGCGACAGTCCCGTTAACTATGGCTACACCTTC. Translation gives CASSDSPVNYGYTF.

This clonotype was found many times. This chain joins TRBV6-4 and TRBJ2-2, with D possibly being TRBD2 (6 bases). CDR3 length equals 16 residues. Trimming took 7 bases from V and 2 from J, leaving 17 bases between them. CDR1 is MRHNA and CDR2 is SNTAGT in the germline V gene. CDR3 sequence reads: CASKGMAGSNTGELFF. The CDR3 nucleotides read TGTGCCAGCAAAGGAATGGCGGGGTCAAACACCGGGGAGCTGTTTTTT.

J is TRBJ2-5 and V is TRBV18; D is perhaps TRBD1 or TRBD2 (5 bases each). Trimming stripped 0 bases from V and 5 bases from J, with 10 bases between. This CDR3 is built from 14 residues. Germline CDR1 KGHSH, CDR2 LQKENI. The CDR3 here is CASSPPGAVETQYF. CDR3 nucleotide sequence: TGTGCCAGCTCACCACCCGGGGCCGTTGAGACCCAGTACTTC.

In this sample, this clonotype turned up many times. V gene TRBV29-1 combines with J gene TRBJ2-6; D gene ambiguous. There are 15 residues in the CDR3. The germline gives CDR1 SQVTM, CDR2 ANQGSEA. V lost 6 bases and J 2 bases, leaving 14 bases between the germline ends. The chain's CDR3 is CSVASSEAGANVLTF. As DNA, the CDR3 is TGCAGCGTCGCCTCTTCTGAAGCTGGGGCCAACGTCCTGACTTTC.

The V gene is TRBV20-1, the J gene TRBJ1-6; 7 bases are a match to TRBD1. Germline CDR1 DFQATT, CDR2 SNEGSKA (reference sequence). This CDR3 is 14 amino acids long. The ends lost 3 bases at V and 9 bases at J; junction bases unmatched: 8. In nucleotides, the CDR3 is TGCAGTGCTAGTGAGGGGGCGGGTAGTTCACCCCTCCACTTT. Translation gives CSASEGAGSSPLHF.

This clonotype appeared a few times. V usage is TRBV30 and J usage is TRBJ2-1, with D hard to call. The germline CDR1 and CDR2 sequences are GTSNPN and SVGIG (reference sequence). V was clipped by 3 bases and J by 6 bases, with 9 bases between them. This CDR3 is 12 amino acids long. In DNA form, the CDR3 reads TGTGCCTGGAGCCCAAGAGGCAATGAGCAGTTCTTC. The encoded protein is CAWSPRGNEQFF.

The sample holds many counts of this clonotype. V gene TRBV6-1 combines with J gene TRBJ2-7; 12 nucleotides match TRBD2. Per germline, CDR1 MNHNS and CDR2 SASEGT. The CDR3 is 15 residues long. The junction had 4 bases not matched to a gene; V was cut back by 5 bases and J by 2 bases. The CDR3 spells CASSPRTSGTYEQYF. The CDR3 region has the DNA TGTGCCAGCAGTCCGAGGACTAGCGGGACCTACGAGCAGTACTTC.

V usage is TRBV16 and J usage is TRBJ1-3, with D hard to call. CDR1 KGHSY and CDR2 FQNENV come from the germline V gene. V was trimmed by 2 bases and J by 0 bases, leaving 8 bases between them. This CDR3 has 15 amino acids. DNA of the CDR3: TGTGCCAGCAGCCAAAGCTACGGCTCTGGAAACACCATATATTTT. Translating gives CASSQSYGSGNTIYF.

This clonotype showed up many times. This chain joins TRBV10-3 and TRBJ2-7, with a tentative D call TRBD2 (6 bases). The CDR3 is 14 residues long. Trimming removed 9 bases from V and 6 bases from J, with 21 bases in between. Germline CDR1 and CDR2: ENHRY and SYGVKD. The CDR3 DNA is TGTGCCATTGCCGCGGGGAGCGCCCGTTCCGAGCAGTACTTC. It specifies CAIAAGSARSEQYF.

This clonotype was counted at least ten times. CDR3 in DNA: TGTGCCACCAGCAGAGAGTTGGGACAGCAAGAGACCCAGTACTTC. It specifies CATSRELGQQETQYF. This sequence joins TRBV15 and TRBJ2-5; TRBD1 matches 7 bases. Germline CDR1 reads LNHNV; CDR2 reads YYDKDF (reference sequence). V shed 0 bases and J 2 bases; nucleotides not matched to a gene: 3. This CDR3 spans 15 amino acids.

In this sample, this clonotype turned up many times. J is TRBJ2-5 and V is TRBV11-2; D is unresolved. Germline CDR1 reads SGHAT; CDR2 reads FQNNGV. CDR3 length equals 13 residues. The V end lost 5 bases, the J end lost 7 bases, and 14 bases lay between the germline ends. The CDR3 is CASSETEKWTQYF. CDR3 DNA: TGTGCCAGCAGCGAGACGGAGAAATGGACCCAGTACTTC.

This clonotype was picked up many times. The rearrangement uses TRBV12-3 or TRBV12-4 and TRBJ2-1; 8 bases align to TRBD2. V shed 6 bases, J shed 5 bases, and the junction held 3 bases outside the gene matches. This CDR3 has 13 residues. This chain's CDR3 is CASRRGLDNEQFF. CDR3 coding DNA: TGTGCCAGCAGACGGGGACTAGACAATGAGCAGTTCTTC.

This clonotype came up many times. The J gene is TRBJ1-5, the V gene TRBV6-1, with D possibly matching TRBD1 (5 bases). Germline V gene lookup returns CDR1 MNHNS and CDR2 SASEGT. The CDR3 is made up of 15 amino acids. The ends were cut back, 5 bases at V and 0 bases at J, with 11 bases in the middle. The DNA of the CDR3 is TGTGCCAGCAGTCCCGCGGGGGTTAGCAATCAGCCCCAGCATTTT. It yields the protein CASSPAGVSNQPQHF.

This clonotype was seen at least ten times. The rearrangement uses TRBV3-1 and TRBJ2-7; D uncertain. CDR3 size: 14 residues. Per germline, CDR1 LGHDT and CDR2 YNNKEL (reference sequence). The ends were cut back, 1 base at V and 0 bases at J, with 7 bases in the middle. CDR3 bases: TGTGCCAGCAGCCAAGCCACCACCTCCTACGAGCAGTACTTC. This gives the protein CASSQATTSYEQYF.

This clonotype was detected many times. The chain recombines TRBV7-9 with TRBJ2-3; 9 bases agree with TRBD1. The CDR3 runs 15 residues. The trim removed 10 bases at V and 4 bases at J, leaving 12 bases unmatched. CDR1 and CDR2 from the germline V gene are SEHNR and FQNEAQ (reference sequence). CDR3 in amino acids: CAMEPGQGTADTQYF. CDR3 bases: TGTGCCATGGAACCGGGACAGGGTACCGCAGATACGCAGTATTTT.

Many counts were recorded for this clonotype. The rearrangement uses TRBV2 and TRBJ1-3, with D perhaps TRBD1 (5 bases). Germline V lookup: CDR1 SNHLY, CDR2 FYNNEI. The CDR3 contains 13 residues. Trimming removed 4 bases at V and 2 bases at J, with 6 bases between. DNA of the CDR3: TGTGCCAGCAGTGCGGGGGCTGGAAACACCATATATTTT. As protein: CASSAGAGNTIYF.

This clonotype was found many times. The chain employs TRBV3-1 and TRBJ2-2, with D possibly called TRBD1 or TRBD2 (6 bases each). This CDR3 is built from 16 residues. The V gene's germline CDR1 is LGHDT and CDR2 YNNKEL (reference sequence). Trimming shortened V by 0 bases and J by 7 bases, and 15 bases separated the two germline ends. Here the CDR3 reads CASSQDLTGAGGELFF. CDR3 nucleotide sequence: TGTGCCAGCAGCCAAGATCTAACGGGGGCCGGCGGGGAGCTGTTTTTT.

This chain links TRBV5-1 with TRBJ2-7; D is undetermined. Germline V lookup: CDR1 SGHRS, CDR2 YFSETQ. The CDR3 spans 15 residues. Trimming took off 1 base at V and 1 base at J, with 12 bases between the two ends. CDR3 in amino acids: CASSLMAQASYEQYF. CDR3 in DNA: TGCGCCAGCAGCTTGATGGCCCAGGCATCCTACGAGCAGTACTTC.

V is TRBV15 and J is TRBJ1-4; no clear D. V lost 1 base and J lost 5, with 8 bases in between. Per germline, CDR1 LNHNV and CDR2 YYDKDF (reference sequence). CDR3 length equals 14 residues. CDR3 DNA sequence: TGTGCCACCAGCAGAGTAGGATTAAATGAAAAACTGTTTTTT. Encoded protein: CATSRVGLNEKLFF. Full variable domain (missing parts from reference TRBV15 and TRBJ1-4): DAMVIQNPRYQVTQFGKPVTLSCSQTLNHNVMYWYQQKSSQAPKLLFHYYDKDFNNEADTPDNFQSRRPNTSFCFLDIRSPGLGDTAMYLCATSRVGLNEKLFFGSGTQLSVL.

There are many counts of this clonotype. V and J are TRBV2 and TRBJ2-1, with D tentatively TRBD1 (5 bases). The CDR3 is 15 amino acids. In germline, CDR1 is SNHLY, CDR2 FYNNEI. V was clipped by 6 bases and J by 0 bases, with 12 bases between them. CDR3 nucleotides: TGTGCCAGCAGACACGACAGCAGCTCCTACAATGAGCAGTTCTTC. This encodes CASRHDSSSYNEQFF.

This clonotype has a handful of counts. The V and J genes are TRBV5-1 and TRBJ2-5, with 8 bases identical to TRBD2. This CDR3 is built from 15 residues. The V segment lost 2 bases and the J segment 5 bases; nucleotides outside the gene matches: 8. Germline CDR1 SGHRS, CDR2 YFSETQ. CDR3 nucleotides: TGCGCCAGCAGCTTCGGTAGCGGGAATGGGGAGACCCAGTACTTC. Protein sequence: CASSFGSGNGETQYF.

This clonotype was detected many times. The V gene is TRBV6-1, the J gene TRBJ2-1; weak D call: TRBD1 (5 bases). This CDR3 spans 16 amino acids. V lost 2 bases, J lost 6 bases, and 17 bases lay in between. CDR1 and CDR2 from the germline V gene are MNHNS and SASEGT. The CDR3 is CASSEMDNPILNEQFF. Written as DNA, the CDR3 is TGTGCCAGCAGTGAAATGGACAATCCAATCCTCAATGAGCAGTTCTTC.

Notes on this clonotype: A much more abundant neighbour one base away suggests this may be a read error. V is TRBV19 and J is TRBJ2-7; 10 positions match TRBD2. The CDR3 has 13 amino acids. After removal of 5 bases from V and 7 bases from J, the junction contained 5 bases not matched to a gene. From germline, CDR1 is LNHDA and CDR2 SQIVND (reference sequence). This CDR3 is CASSPLAGVEQYF. CDR3 nucleotides: TGTGCCAGTAGTCCCCTAGCGGGAGTTGAGCAGTACTTC.

This clonotype appeared many times. V is TRBV3-1 and J is TRBJ1-4; D call uncertain. The V and J ends lost 1 base and 3 bases respectively, with 15 bases between them. This CDR3 is built from 17 residues. Germline V gene data show CDR1 as LGHDT and CDR2 as YNNKEL (reference sequence). This CDR3 is CASSQGIIFPANEKLFF. The CDR3 DNA is TGTGCCAGCAGCCAAGGGATTATTTTTCCGGCTAATGAAAAACTGTTTTTT. The full variable domain, with the rest looked up from reference TRBV3-1 and TRBJ1-4, is DTAVSQTPKYLVTQMGNDKSIKCEQNLGHDTMYWYKQDSKKFLKIMFSYNNKELIINETVPNRFSPKSPDKAHLNLHINSLELGDSAVYFCASSQGIIFPANEKLFFGSGTQLSVL.